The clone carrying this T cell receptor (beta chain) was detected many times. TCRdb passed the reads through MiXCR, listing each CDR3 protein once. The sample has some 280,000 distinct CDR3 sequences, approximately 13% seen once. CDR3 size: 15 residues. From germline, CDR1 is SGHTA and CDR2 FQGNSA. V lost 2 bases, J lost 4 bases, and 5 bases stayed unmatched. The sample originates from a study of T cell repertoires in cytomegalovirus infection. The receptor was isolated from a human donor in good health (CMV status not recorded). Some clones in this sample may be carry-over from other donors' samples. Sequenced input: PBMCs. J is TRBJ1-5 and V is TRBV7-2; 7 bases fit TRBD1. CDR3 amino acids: CASSLSGQVNQPQHF. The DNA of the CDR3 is TGTGCCAGCAGCTTATCCGGACAGGTTAATCAGCCCCAGCATTTT.